Listed below are T cell receptor beta chains from one sample, sequenced in a study of blood T cell repertoires in COVID-19. Sequencing used immunoSEQ multiplex PCR; TCRdb keeps in-frame clones, though not all of them. The data show about 400,000 clones, 88% seen once. Specimen: PBMCs or T cells enriched from blood (not recorded which). The receptor set was obtained from a woman in her thirties or forties with acute COVID-19. The conserved cysteine and the conserved F or W are not part of the CDR3 here. Each record gives: J gene, V gene, CDR3 protein.

>TRBJ2-7|TRBV5-1
ASSLEPGRGHEQY
>TRBJ1-5|TRBV3-1/TRBV3-2
ASSQGQGSNQPQH
>TRBJ2-3|TRBV2
ASSRDWLVDTQY
>TRBJ2-1|TRBV5-8
ASSWGSGGATYNEQF
>TRBJ1-4|TRBV19
ASRGGDLPEKLF
>TRBJ2-3|TRBV27
ASSPELAGFTDTQY
>TRBJ2-1|TRBV11-2
ASSFADDDPGASYNEQF
>TRBJ2-2|TRBV30
AHRGGLAGGLNTGELF
>TRBJ1-2|TRBV18
ASSPDRDYGYT
>TRBJ2-3|TRBV29-1
SVARSGGTDTQY
>TRBJ2-5|TRBV27
ASSLSGGAPQETQY
>TRBJ2-1|TRBV9
ASSARDSYLGYNEQF
>TRBJ1-1|TRBV6-5
ASRKQGRTEAF
>TRBJ1-1|TRBV12-3/TRBV12-4
ASSQDTLSEAF
>TRBJ1-5|TRBV19
ASSIGPGSNQPQH
>TRBJ1-1|TRBV7-6
ASSAGQGPGTEAF
>TRBJ1-5|TRBV20-1
SAGGSEPQH
>TRBJ1-1|TRBV12-3/TRBV12-4
ASTLRGDTEAF
>TRBJ2-5|TRBV7-2
ASSPTSGGWETQY
>TRBJ2-3|TRBV2
ASMFLGGRSTDTQY
>TRBJ1-3|TRBV13
ASRTVGVSGNTIY
>TRBJ2-7|TRBV12-3/TRBV12-4
ASSPTTYEQY
>TRBJ1-5|TRBV27
ASSFRPVRVGNQPQH
>TRBJ1-5|TRBV13
ASSFGRFNQPQH
>TRBJ1-1|TRBV5-4
ASSLGQGGTEAF
>TRBJ2-5|TRBV4-2
ASSQLSGVVGETQY
>TRBJ1-2|TRBV30
AWSTGYNYGYT
>TRBJ1-4|TRBV3-1/TRBV3-2
ASSAPVGGVTNEKLF
>TRBJ2-5|TRBV7-9
ASSTRAGRIQETQY
>TRBJ2-3|TRBV10-1
ASSTSTDTQY
>TRBJ1-1|TRBV30
AWSVWRVEAF
>TRBJ1-3|TRBV6-5
ASSRGDISGNTIY
>TRBJ1-1|TRBV5-8
ASSLAETGGFSGAF
>TRBJ2-5|TRBV3-1/TRBV3-2
ASSQAPGKETQY
>TRBJ2-3|TRBV3-1/TRBV3-2
ASSQLITDTQY
>TRBJ1-2|TRBV30
AWSSQAYYGYT
>TRBJ2-1|TRBV7-8
ASSLGASGGSSYNEQF
>TRBJ1-6|TRBV6-5
ASKEGRANSPLH
>TRBJ2-7|TRBV2
ASSPGTGGPYEQY
>TRBJ2-6|TRBV5-1
ASSLNRGVTGANVLT
>TRBJ2-7|TRBV13
ASSLLAVSYEQY
>TRBJ1-3|TRBV12-2
ASRLEGIGNTIY
>TRBJ1-2|TRBV7-9
ASSLGPAGQQQNYGYT
>TRBJ2-7|TRBV18
ASSTKGLAGTYEQY
>TRBJ2-3|TRBV6-5
ASSITGGTDTQY
>TRBJ1-5|TRBV2
ASSNLGNQPQH
>TRBJ1-1|TRBV11-2
ASRTPGQNTEAF
>TRBJ2-7|TRBV19
ASSQQGLTYEQY